Below, 7 T cell receptor beta chains from the same sample are listed, as sequenced in a study of blood T cell repertoires in COVID-19. TCRdb's table, derived via immunoSEQ multiplex PCR, lists solely in-frame clones and lacks some. Of 200,000 to 250,000 clones listed, 83% are singletons. The sample consisted of peripheral blood. The receptor set was obtained from a woman in her forties or fifties with acute or convalescent COVID-19.

This clone was seen just once. The chain links TRBV5-8 to TRBJ1-2; 9 bases match TRBD1. Germline V gene data show CDR1 as SGHTS and CDR2 as YDEGEE. This CDR3 has 14 amino acids. The ends lost 7 bases at V and 1 base at J; junction bases unmatched: 5. The CDR3 reads CASSRTGVNYGYTF. The CDR3 DNA sequence: TGTGCCAGCTCCCGGACAGGGGTTAACTATGGCTACACCTTC.

This CDR3 reads CASSLVSQFGNQPQHF. Written as DNA, the CDR3 is TGTGCCAGCAGTTTGGTTTCTCAGTTTGGCAATCAGCCCCAGCATTTT. The chain uses TRBV28 and TRBJ1-5; D is unclear. Trimming took 3 bases from V and 2 from J, leaving 14 bases between them. CDR1 and CDR2 from the germline V gene are MDHEN and SYDVKM. The CDR3 is 16 amino acids. Drawing the rest from reference TRBV28 and TRBJ1-5, the complete variable domain is DVKVTQSSRYLVKRTGEKVFLECVQDMDHENMFWYRQDPGLGLRLIYFSYDVKMKEKGDIPEGYSVSREKKERFSLILESASTNQTSMYLCASSLVSQFGNQPQHFGDGTRLSIL.

The chain combines TRBV3-1 (or the pseudogene TRBV3-2) with TRBJ1-2, with 7 bases aligning to TRBD1. CDR3 length: 15 amino acids. From germline, CDR1 is LGHDT and CDR2 YNNKEL (reference sequence). V gave up 4 bases and J gave up 9 bases; unmatched junction bases: 14. CDR3 in amino acids: CASSLLLTGEKSYTF. CDR3 sequence (DNA): TGTGCCAGCAGCCTATTACTTACAGGGGAAAAAAGCTACACCTTC.

The gene calls are TRBV6-5 and TRBJ2-1; the D gene is possibly TRBD1 (6 bases). The CDR3 length is 14 residues. Germline V gene lookup returns CDR1 MNHEY and CDR2 SVGAGI. Trimming removed 5 bases at V and 5 bases at J, with 13 bases between. The CDR3 loop is CASSTGIGHNEQFF. CDR3 nucleotides: TGTGCCAGCAGTACAGGGATTGGGCACAATGAGCAGTTCTTC.

V gene TRBV5-1 combines with J gene TRBJ1-3; D is unresolved. CDR1 and CDR2 (germline): SGHRS, YFSETQ. This CDR3 spans 14 amino acids. V lost 4 bases to trimming and J lost 2 bases, with 10 bases between them. CDR3 amino acids: CASSLGEAGNTIYF. The CDR3 nucleotides are TGCGCCAGCAGCCTGGGCGAGGCTGGAAACACCATATATTTT.

A few counts support this clone. The CDR3 sequence is CAWTTGGTNEKLFF. Here the CDR3 DNA reads TGTGCCTGGACCACTGGGGGGACTAATGAAAAACTGTTTTTT. This chain connects TRBV30 to TRBJ1-4, with a tentative D call TRBD1 (5 bases). The CDR3 is made up of 14 amino acids. The V gene lost 4 bases and the J gene lost 2 bases, with 11 bases spanning the gap. Germline V gives CDR1 GTSNPN, CDR2 SVGIG (reference sequence).

This rearrangement joins TRBV2 to TRBJ2-7, with 9 bases matching TRBD1. The CDR3 contains 12 residues. Germline CDR1 reads SNHLY; CDR2 reads FYNNEI. J lost 12 bases, V lost 6 bases, and 9 bases had no gene match. The DNA for the CDR3 is TGTGCCAGCAGAGGACAGGGGAGCCTCGGGTACTTC. Translated, it gives CASRGQGSLGYF.